This TCR beta chain was identified during a study of CD8+CD57+ T cells in acquired aplastic anemia. Study-wide context: Sorted cells (CD4+ and CD8+) yielded DNA amounts that averaged about 3.4 ug. In CD4+ cells, healthy donors produced an average of roughly 11 million reads. Broader study findings: No significant patient-versus-control difference appeared in CD8+ Simpson's diversity. Overlap between patients and controls comprised 25 to 35 CD8+ CDR3 sequences.

The template for TCR beta VDJ and CDR3 sequence profiling was genomic DNA. One entry per CDR3 protein, called by TCRdb with MiXCR from the reads. This sample has some 42,000 distinct CDR3 sequences, with 55% to 80% found just once. The CDR3 is 13 residues long. The V end lost 5 bases, the J end lost 0 bases, and 7 bases lay between the germline ends. Germline V gene sequence: CDR1 SGHDN, CDR2 FVKESK. This clonotype was observed many times. Its antigen is not known. The source material was sorted CD4+, CD8+, or CD8+CD57+ T cells (not recorded which) from PBMCs. The V call is TRBV14, the J call TRBJ1-2, with D possibly matching TRBD1 (6 bases). This clonotype was sampled from a human donor in good health, serving as a control. CDR3 sequence reads: CASSTGTNYGYTF. CDR3 nucleotides: TGTGCCAGCAGCACAGGGACTAACTATGGCTACACCTTC.